Reported below is one T cell receptor (beta chain). Its antigen is unknown. Nothing much larger sits one base from this clone, and base qualities are not available. The source of the sample is a study of IL-17A CD8 T cells in psoriatic arthritis synovium. About the full investigation: The goal of the study was to characterize the phenotype, molecular profile and function of synovial IL-17A+CD8+ T cells in the pathogenesis of psoriatic arthritis. General findings and caveats noted by the study authors: Morisita overlap indices above 0.8 were seen in a couple of patients because many Tc17 clones were shared with the synovial Tc1 population. Although most synovial CD8+ subsets stayed polyclonal, some individual clones made up over 4.5% of the repertoire. Cells were obtained from synovial fluid rather than synovial tissue, because no psoriatic arthritis synovial tissue samples were available. Only three patients were covered by TCR sequencing, and this limited sample size was acknowledged by the authors.

CD3+ T cells isolated by magnetic separation were stimulated with PMA and ionomycin for around 1.5 hours and then labeled using IL-17A and IFNgamma cytokine secretion assays. Synovial fluid effusions were aspirated from the actively inflamed joints of patients with psoriatic arthritis. Memory CD8+ T cells in synovial fluid were sorted patient by patient into Tc17 (IL-17A+) cells, bulk memory cells and Tc1 (IL-17A-IFNgamma+) cells in order to compare their TCR repertoires. The Classification of Psoriatic Arthritis Study Group (CASPAR) criteria were met by the psoriatic arthritis patients. After counterstaining with viability dye plus anti-CD3, CD8, CD14 and CD4 antibodies, the cytokine-secreting cells were sorted on a BD FACSAria. A few patients with psoriatic arthritis provided sorted synovial fluid CD8+ T cell subsets that underwent TCRbeta sequencing. Before use, synovial fluid mononuclear cells were separated with Lymphoprep and cryopreserved in liquid nitrogen. The medium used for cryopreservation was made up of about 50% fetal calf serum and approximately 10% dimethyl sulfoxide.

The CDR3 covers 22 residues, taking in both the cysteine and the phenylalanine. Just CDR3 DNA is preserved here, 66 bases in frame from base 1. In the germline V gene, CDR1 corresponds to SQVTM and CDR2 to ANQGSEA. Trimmed from V: 6 bases; trimmed from J: 3 bases; junction bases lacking a gene match: 33. DNA was extracted (Qiagen), and TCRbeta V-D-J rearrangements were subjected to bias-controlled amplification followed by high-throughput sequencing (immunoSEQ; Adaptive Biotech). Turning to the authors' computational methods: The immunoSEQ Analyzer platform was used for sequence-level analysis of productive sequences. Clonality was calculated as 1 minus Pielou's evenness, so values run from 0 (highly polyclonal) up to 1 (monoclonal). Repertoire overlap between subsets was quantified with the Morisita index, from 0 (no similarity) to 1 (complete similarity). As stored in TCRdb, this immuneACCESS dataset retains in-frame rearrangements with V and J assigned. A fraction of the clones does not appear; measured against another copy, unresolved V genes explain less than half of the discrepancy, and the remainder lacks a known reason. Clone size and the V and J calls come from that table; the DNA yielded D and trimming. The sample contains over 2,000 clones, approximately 68% of them found a single time. The ten most abundant clones make up approximately 12% of the sample.

The rearrangement joined TRBV29-1 to TRBJ2-7; 9 bases in the junction line up with TRBD2. The sample comprised IFN-gamma+ CD8+ T cells from synovial fluid. This sample's cell subset or site label indicates: IL-17A-IFNgamma+ memory CD8+ (Tc1) cells. This clonotype originated in a human donor with psoriatic arthritis. The encoded CDR3 is CSVVVVGALVAGELWKVYEQYF. The sequence in DNA is TGCAGCGTAGTCGTGGTGGGGGCGCTAGTAGCGGGAGAATTGTGGAAGGTCTACGAGCAGTACTTC.